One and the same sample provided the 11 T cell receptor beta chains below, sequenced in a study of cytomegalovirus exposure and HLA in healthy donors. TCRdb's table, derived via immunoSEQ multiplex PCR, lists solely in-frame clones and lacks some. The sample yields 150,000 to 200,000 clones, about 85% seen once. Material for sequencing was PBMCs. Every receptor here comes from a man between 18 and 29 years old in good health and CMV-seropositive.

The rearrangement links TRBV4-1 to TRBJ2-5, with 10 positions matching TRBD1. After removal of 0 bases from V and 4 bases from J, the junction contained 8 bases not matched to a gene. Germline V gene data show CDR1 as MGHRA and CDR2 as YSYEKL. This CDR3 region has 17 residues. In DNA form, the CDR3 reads TGCGCCAGCAGCCAAGAGACAGGGGGCGGTGTGGGAGAGACCCAGTACTTC. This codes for CASSQETGGGVGETQYF.

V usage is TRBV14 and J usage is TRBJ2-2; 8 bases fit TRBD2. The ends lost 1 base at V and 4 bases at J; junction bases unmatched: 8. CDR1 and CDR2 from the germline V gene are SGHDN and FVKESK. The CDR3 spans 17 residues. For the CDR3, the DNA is TGTGCCAGCAGCCAAGGGCCGAGCGGGAGATCCACCGGGGAGCTGTTTTTT. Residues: CASSQGPSGRSTGELFF.

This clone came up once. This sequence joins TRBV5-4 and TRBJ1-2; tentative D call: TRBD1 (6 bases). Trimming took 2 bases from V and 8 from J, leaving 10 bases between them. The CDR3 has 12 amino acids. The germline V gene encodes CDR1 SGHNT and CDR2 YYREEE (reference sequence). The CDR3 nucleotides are TGTGCCAGCAGCTTTCCAGGGGTAGGCTACACCTTC. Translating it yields CASSFPGVGYTF.

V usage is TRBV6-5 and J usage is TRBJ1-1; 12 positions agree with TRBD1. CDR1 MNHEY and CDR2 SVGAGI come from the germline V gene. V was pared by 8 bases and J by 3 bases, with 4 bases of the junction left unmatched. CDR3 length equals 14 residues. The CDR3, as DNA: TGTGCCAGCCGGGACAGGGGGCCCTACACTGAAGCTTTCTTT. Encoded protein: CASRDRGPYTEAFF.

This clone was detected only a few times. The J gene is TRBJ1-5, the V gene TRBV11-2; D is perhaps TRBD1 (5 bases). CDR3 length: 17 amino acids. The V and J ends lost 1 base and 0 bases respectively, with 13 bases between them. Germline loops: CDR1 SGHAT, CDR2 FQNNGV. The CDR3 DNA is TGTGCCAGCAGCTTAGGGGGCAGAATACTTAGCAATCAGCCCCAGCATTTT. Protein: CASSLGGRILSNQPQHF.

The CDR3 DNA reads as TGTGCCAGCAGTTTAAGGACTGAAGACAATGAGCAGTTCTTC. This codes for CASSLRTEDNEQFF. The chain links TRBV27 to TRBJ2-1, with D maybe TRBD2 (5 bases). The V end lost 2 bases, the J end lost 5 bases, and 10 bases lay between the germline ends. This CDR3 is 14 amino acids long. Per germline, CDR1 MNHEY and CDR2 SMNVEV (reference sequence).

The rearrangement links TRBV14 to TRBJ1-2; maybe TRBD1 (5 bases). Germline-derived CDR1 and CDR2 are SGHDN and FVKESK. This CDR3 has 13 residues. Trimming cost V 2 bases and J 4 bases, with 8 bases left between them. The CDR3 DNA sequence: TGTGCCAGCAGCCAATCAGGGTCCTATGGCTACACCTTC. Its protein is CASSQSGSYGYTF.

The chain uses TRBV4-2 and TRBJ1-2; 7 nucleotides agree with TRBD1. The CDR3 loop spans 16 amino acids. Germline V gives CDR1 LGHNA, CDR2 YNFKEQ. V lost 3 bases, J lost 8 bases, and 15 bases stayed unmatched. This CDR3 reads CASSHLLAQGTGGYTF. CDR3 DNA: TGTGCCAGCAGCCACCTCTTAGCACAGGGGACTGGGGGCTACACCTTC.

CDR3 sequence reads: CASSQQGLGHTDTQYF. For the CDR3, the DNA is TGCGCCAGCAGCCAACAGGGATTAGGCCACACAGATACGCAGTATTTT. V gene TRBV4-1 combines with J gene TRBJ2-3; a possible D gene is TRBD1 (5 bases). The CDR3 covers 16 residues. V lost 2 bases to trimming and J lost 2 bases, with 14 bases between them. Germline CDR1 reads MGHRA; CDR2 reads YSYEKL.

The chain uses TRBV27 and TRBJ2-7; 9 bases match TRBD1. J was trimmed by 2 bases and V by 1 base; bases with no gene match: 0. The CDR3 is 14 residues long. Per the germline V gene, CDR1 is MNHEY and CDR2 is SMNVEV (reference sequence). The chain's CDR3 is CASSLYRGPYEQYF. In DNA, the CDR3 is TGTGCCAGCAGTTTATACAGGGGGCCCTACGAGCAGTACTTC.

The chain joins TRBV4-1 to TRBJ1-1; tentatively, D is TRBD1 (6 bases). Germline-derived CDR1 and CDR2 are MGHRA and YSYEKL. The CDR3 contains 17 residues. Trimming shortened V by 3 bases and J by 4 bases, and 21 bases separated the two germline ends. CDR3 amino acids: CASSQQGQGMISTEAFF. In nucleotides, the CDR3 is TGCGCCAGCAGCCAGCAGGGTCAGGGGATGATTAGCACTGAAGCTTTCTTT.